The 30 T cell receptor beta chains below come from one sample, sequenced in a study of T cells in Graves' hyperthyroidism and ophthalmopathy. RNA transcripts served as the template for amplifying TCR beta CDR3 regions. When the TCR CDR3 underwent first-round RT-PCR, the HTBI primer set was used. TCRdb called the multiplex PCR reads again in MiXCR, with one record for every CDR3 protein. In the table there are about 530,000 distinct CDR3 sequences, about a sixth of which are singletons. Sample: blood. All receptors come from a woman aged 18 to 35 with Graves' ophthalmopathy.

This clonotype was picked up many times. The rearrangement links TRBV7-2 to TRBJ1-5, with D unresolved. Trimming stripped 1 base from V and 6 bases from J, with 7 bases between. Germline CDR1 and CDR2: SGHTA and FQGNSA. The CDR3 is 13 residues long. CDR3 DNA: TGTGCCAGCAGCTTAGGGGTCGTTCAGCCCCAGCATTTT. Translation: CASSLGVVQPQHF.

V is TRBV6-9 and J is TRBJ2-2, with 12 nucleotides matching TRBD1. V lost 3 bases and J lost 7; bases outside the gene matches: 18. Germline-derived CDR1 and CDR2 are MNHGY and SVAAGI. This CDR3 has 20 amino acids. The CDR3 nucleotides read TGTGCCAGCAGTTACGCAACCCTCCCTACCGGGACAGGGGGCGGCGGGGAGCTGTTTTTT. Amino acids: CASSYATLPTGTGGGGELFF.

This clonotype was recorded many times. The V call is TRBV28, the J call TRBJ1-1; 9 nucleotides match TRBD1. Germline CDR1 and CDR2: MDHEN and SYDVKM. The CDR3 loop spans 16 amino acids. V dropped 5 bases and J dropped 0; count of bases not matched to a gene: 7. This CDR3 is CASSPQGQGLNTEAFF. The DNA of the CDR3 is TGTGCCAGCAGTCCGCAGGGACAGGGACTGAACACTGAAGCTTTCTTT.

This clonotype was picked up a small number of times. The CDR3 loop reads CSARGGTGYDTQYF. Here the CDR3 DNA reads TGCAGTGCTAGAGGTGGGACAGGGTACGATACGCAGTATTTT. The chain links TRBV20-1 to TRBJ2-3; 9 bases are a match to TRBD1. This CDR3 is built from 14 residues. The ends lost 1 base at V and 6 bases at J; junction bases unmatched: 5. Germline assignment: CDR1 DFQATT and CDR2 SNEGSKA (reference sequence).

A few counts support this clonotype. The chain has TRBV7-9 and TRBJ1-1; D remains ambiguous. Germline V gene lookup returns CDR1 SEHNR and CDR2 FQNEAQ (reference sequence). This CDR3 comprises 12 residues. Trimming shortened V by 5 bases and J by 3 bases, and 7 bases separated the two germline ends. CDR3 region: CASSQDYTEAFF. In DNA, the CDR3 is TGTGCCAGCAGCCAGGACTACACTGAAGCTTTCTTT. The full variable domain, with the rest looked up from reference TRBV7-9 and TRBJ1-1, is DTGVSQNPRHKITKRGQNVTFRCDPISEHNRLYWYRQTLGQGPEFLTYFQNEAQLEKSRLLSDRFSAERPKGSFSTLEIQRTEQGDSAMYLCASSQDYTEAFFGQGTRLTVV.

CDR3: CASSIDHLGTKQYF. In DNA form, the CDR3 reads TGTGCCAGTAGTATAGATCATCTGGGAACTAAGCAGTACTTC. The chain employs TRBV19 and TRBJ2-7; D is uncertain. The V and J ends lost 0 bases and 8 bases respectively, with 14 bases between them. The CDR3 is made up of 14 amino acids. The V gene's germline CDR1 is LNHDA and CDR2 SQIVND (reference sequence).

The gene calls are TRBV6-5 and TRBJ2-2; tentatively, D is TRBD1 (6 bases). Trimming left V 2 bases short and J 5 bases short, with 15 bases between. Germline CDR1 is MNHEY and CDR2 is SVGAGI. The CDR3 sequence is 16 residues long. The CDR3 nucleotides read TGTGCCAGCAGTTACATTAGGGGGAGTGGGACCGGGGAGCTGTTTTTT. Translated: CASSYIRGSGTGELFF.

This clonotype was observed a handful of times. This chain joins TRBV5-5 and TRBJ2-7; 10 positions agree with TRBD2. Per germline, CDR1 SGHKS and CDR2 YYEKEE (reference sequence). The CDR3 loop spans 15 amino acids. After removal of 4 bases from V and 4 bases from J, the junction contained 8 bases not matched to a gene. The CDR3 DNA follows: TGTGCCAGCAGCGCCCGGACTAGCGGATTATACGAGCAGTACTTC. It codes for CASSARTSGLYEQYF. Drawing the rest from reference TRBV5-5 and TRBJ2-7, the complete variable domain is DAGVTQSPTHLIKTRGQQVTLRCSPISGHKSVSWYQQVLGQGPQFIFQYYEKEERGRGNFPDRFSARQFPNYSSELNVNALLLGDSALYLCASSARTSGLYEQYFGPGTRLTVT.

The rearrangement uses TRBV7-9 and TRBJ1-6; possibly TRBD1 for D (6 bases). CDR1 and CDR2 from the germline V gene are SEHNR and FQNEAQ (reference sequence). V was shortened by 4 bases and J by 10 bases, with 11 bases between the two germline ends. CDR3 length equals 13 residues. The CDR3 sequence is CASSYREESPLHF. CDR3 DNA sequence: TGTGCCAGCAGCTACAGGGAGGAATCACCCCTCCACTTT. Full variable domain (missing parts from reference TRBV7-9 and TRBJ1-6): DTGVSQNPRHKITKRGQNVTFRCDPISEHNRLYWYRQTLGQGPEFLTYFQNEAQLEKSRLLSDRFSAERPKGSFSTLEIQRTEQGDSAMYLCASSYREESPLHFGNGTRLTVT.

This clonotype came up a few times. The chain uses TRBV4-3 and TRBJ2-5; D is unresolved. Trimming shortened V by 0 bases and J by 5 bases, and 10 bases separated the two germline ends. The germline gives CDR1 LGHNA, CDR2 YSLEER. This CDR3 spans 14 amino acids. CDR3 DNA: TGCGCCAGCAGCCAAGACGGAACAGAGGAGACCCAGTACTTC. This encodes CASSQDGTEETQYF.

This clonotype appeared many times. CDR3 sequence: CAWRTGLAGVFNEQFF. The CDR3 DNA follows: TGTGCCTGGAGGACGGGACTAGCGGGAGTTTTCAATGAGCAGTTCTTC. The V and J genes are TRBV30 and TRBJ2-1, with 14 nucleotides matching TRBD2. Trimming took 3 bases from V and 6 from J; bases not matched to a gene: 7. Germline V gene lookup returns CDR1 GTSNPN and CDR2 SVGIG (reference sequence). The CDR3 length is 16 residues.

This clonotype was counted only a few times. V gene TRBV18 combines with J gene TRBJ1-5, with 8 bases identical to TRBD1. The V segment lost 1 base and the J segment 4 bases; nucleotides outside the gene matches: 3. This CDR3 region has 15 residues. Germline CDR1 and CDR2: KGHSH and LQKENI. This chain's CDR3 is CASSPQRQGNQPQHF. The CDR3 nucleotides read TGTGCCAGCTCACCACAACGACAGGGGAATCAGCCCCAGCATTTT.

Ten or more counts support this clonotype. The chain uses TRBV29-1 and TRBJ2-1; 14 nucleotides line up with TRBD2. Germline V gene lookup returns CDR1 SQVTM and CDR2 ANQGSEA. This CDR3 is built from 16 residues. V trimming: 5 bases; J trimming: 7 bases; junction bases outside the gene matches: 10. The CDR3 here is CSVSPGLAGEGNEQFF. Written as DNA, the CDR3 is TGCAGCGTTTCCCCGGGACTAGCGGGGGAGGGTAATGAGCAGTTCTTC.

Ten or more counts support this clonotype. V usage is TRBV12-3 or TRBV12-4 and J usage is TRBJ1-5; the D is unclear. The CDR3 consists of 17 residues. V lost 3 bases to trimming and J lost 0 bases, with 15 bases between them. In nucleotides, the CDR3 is TGTGCCAGCAGTTTCGGTTGGGCGGGTGATAGCAATCAGCCCCAGCATTTT. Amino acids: CASSFGWAGDSNQPQHF.

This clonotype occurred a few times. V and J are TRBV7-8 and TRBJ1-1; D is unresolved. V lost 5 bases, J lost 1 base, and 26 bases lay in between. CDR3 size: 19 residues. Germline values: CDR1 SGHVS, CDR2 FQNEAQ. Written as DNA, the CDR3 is TGTGCCAGCAGCCGCCGGGTTATCGACGGGGTCAAACGGAACACTGAAGCTTTCTTT. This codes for CASSRRVIDGVKRNTEAFF.

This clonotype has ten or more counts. The DNA of the CDR3 is TGTGCCAGCAGTGGACAGAATGAAAAACTGTTTTTT. It encodes CASSGQNEKLFF. The genes are TRBV12-3 or TRBV12-4 and TRBJ1-4, with a possible D match to TRBD1 (6 bases). The V gene lost 5 bases and the J gene lost 5 bases, with 6 bases spanning the gap. The CDR3 sequence is 12 residues long.

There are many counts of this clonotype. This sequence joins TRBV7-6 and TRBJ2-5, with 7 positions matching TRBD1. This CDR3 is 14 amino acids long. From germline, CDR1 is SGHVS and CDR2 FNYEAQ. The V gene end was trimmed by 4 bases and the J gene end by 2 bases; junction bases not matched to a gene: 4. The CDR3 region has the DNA TGTGCCAGCAGCTGGGGACAGCAACAAGAGACCCAGTACTTC. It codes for CASSWGQQQETQYF.

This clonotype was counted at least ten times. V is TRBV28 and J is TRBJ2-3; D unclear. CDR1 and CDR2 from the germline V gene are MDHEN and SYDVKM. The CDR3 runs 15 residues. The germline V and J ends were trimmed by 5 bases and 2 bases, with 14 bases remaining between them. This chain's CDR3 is CASSPTLFATDTQYF. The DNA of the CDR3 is TGTGCCAGCAGTCCTACTTTATTTGCCACAGATACGCAGTATTTT.

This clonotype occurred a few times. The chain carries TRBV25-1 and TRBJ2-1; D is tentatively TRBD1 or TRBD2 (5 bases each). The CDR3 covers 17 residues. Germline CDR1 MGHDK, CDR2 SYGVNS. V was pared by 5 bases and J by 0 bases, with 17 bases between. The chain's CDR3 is CASSPQLQGPSYNEQFF. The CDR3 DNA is TGTGCCAGCAGTCCTCAATTGCAGGGACCCTCCTACAATGAGCAGTTCTTC.

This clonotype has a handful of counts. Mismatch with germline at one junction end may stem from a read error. The DNA for the CDR3 is TGCGGTGCGCACAGGGGGCTAATCGGAGCTTTCTTT. Translating it yields CGAHRGLIGAFF. The rearrangement uses TRBV20-1 and TRBJ1-1; 9 bases align to TRBD1. This CDR3 is built from 12 residues. Germline-derived CDR1 and CDR2 are DFQATT and SNEGSKA (reference sequence).

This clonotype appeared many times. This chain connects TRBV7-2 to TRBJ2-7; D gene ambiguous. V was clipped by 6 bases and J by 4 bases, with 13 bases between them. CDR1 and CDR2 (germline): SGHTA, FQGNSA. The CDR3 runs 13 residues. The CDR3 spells CASSFGQAYEQYF. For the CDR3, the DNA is TGTGCCAGCAGTTTTGGGCAGGCTTACGAGCAGTACTTC.

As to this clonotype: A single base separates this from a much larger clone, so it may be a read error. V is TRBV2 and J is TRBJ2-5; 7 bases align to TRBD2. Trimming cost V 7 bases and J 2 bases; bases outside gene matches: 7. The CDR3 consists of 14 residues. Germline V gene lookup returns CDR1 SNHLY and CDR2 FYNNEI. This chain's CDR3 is CASKGPAGQETQYF. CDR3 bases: TGTGCCAGCAAGGGACCAGCGGGACAAGAGACCCAGTACTTC.

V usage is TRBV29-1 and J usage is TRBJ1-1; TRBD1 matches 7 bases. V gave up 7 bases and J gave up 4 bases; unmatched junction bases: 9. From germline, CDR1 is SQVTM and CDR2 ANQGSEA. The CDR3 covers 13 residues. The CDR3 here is CSAGGGYTTEAFF. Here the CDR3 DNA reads TGCAGCGCCGGAGGGGGCTATACCACTGAAGCTTTCTTT.

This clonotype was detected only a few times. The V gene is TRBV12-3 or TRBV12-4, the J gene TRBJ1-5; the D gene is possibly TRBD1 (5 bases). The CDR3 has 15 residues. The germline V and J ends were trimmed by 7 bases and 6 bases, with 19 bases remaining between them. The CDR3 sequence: CASTFGGESGQPQHF. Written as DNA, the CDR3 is TGTGCCAGCACCTTTGGGGGAGAGTCTGGTCAGCCCCAGCATTTT.

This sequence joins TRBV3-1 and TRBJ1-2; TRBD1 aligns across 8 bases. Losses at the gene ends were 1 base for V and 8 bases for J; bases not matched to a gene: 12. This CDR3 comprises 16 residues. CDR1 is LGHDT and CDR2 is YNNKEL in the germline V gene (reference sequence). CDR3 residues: CASSQGYAGGDGGYTF. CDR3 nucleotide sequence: TGTGCCAGCAGCCAAGGGTACGCAGGGGGCGATGGCGGCTACACCTTC.

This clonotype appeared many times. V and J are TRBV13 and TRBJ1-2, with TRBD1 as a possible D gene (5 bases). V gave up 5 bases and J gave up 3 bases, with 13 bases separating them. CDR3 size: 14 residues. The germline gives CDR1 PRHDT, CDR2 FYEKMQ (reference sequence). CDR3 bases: TGTGCCAGCAGCGCTCCGGGGGGAGACTATGGCTACACCTTC. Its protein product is CASSAPGGDYGYTF.

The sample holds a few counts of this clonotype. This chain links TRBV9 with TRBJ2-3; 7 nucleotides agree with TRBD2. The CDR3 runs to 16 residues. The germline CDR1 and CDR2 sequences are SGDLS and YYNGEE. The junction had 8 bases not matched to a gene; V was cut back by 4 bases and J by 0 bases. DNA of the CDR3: TGTGCCAGCAGCAATGGGGCGGGGGAAAGCACAGATACGCAGTATTTT. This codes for CASSNGAGESTDTQYF.

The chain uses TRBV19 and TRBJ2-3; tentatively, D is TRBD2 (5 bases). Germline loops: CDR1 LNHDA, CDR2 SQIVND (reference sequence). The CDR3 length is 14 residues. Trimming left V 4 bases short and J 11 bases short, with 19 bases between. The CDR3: CASSKSITGEKQYF. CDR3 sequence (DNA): TGTGCCAGTAGTAAAAGTATAACCGGGGAGAAGCAGTATTTT.

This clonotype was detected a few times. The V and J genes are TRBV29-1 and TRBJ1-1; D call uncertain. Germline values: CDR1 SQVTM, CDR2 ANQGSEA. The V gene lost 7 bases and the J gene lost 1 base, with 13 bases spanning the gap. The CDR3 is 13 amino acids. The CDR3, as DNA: TGCAGCGGAGATGGACCCCCGAACACTGAAGCTTTCTTT. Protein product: CSGDGPPNTEAFF. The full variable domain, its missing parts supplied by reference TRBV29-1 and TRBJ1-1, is SAVISQKPSRDICQRGTSLTIQCQVDSQVTMMFWYRQQPGQSLTLIATANQGSEATYESGFVIDKFPISRPNLTFSTLTVSNMSPEDSSIYLCSGDGPPNTEAFFGQGTRLTVV.

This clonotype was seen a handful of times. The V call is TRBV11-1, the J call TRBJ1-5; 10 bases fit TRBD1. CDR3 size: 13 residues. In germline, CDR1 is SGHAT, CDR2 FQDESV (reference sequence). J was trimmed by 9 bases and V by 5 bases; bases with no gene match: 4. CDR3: CASSMDRGGPQHF. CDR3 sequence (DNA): TGTGCCAGCAGCATGGACAGGGGGGGGCCCCAGCATTTT.